This paragraph reports one T cell receptor (beta chain). Per the study methods: Amplification of reference gene primers was used by the study to estimate nucleated cell counts. Sequencing used immunoSEQ multiplex PCR; TCRdb keeps in-frame clones, though not all of them. That table supplies the V and J calls and clone size; D and trimming were determined from the DNA. Seen here are about 140,000 clones, more than 70% observed once, and the top ten hold 7.5% to 8.5%. The data stem from a study of blood T cell repertoires in COVID-19. Study in general: The origin of the acute and convalescent COVID-19 samples was the United States, Italy and Spain. PBMCs, B-cell-depleted T cells, or T cells provided the cDNA or gDNA that made up the material.

V was pared by 5 bases and J by 4 bases, with 7 bases of the junction left unmatched. Germline V gene data show CDR1 as MNHEY and CDR2 as SVGEGT. The CDR3 sequence is 16 residues long. V gene TRBV6-2 or TRBV6-3 combines with J gene TRBJ2-1; 11 bases map to TRBD2. The receptor comes from a woman aged 60-75 years with acute or convalescent COVID-19. Sequencing input: peripheral blood. The CDR3 is CASSRPRLAGYNEQFF. The DNA for the CDR3 is TGTGCCAGCAGTCGCCCTAGACTAGCGGGATACAATGAGCAGTTCTTC.